This T cell receptor (beta chain) was identified in a study of cytomegalovirus exposure and HLA in healthy donors. Turning to the study itself: Drawn from HLA-typed donors, tens of millions of unique TCRs were held in an early data release. Study-level findings and limits: As was reported, the HLA-A and HLA-B alleles of most subjects were accurately predicted from TCR beta sequences. Among TCR beta chains, those listed as cytomegalovirus-associated numbered about 150. Association of a missense DCLRE1C variant with TCR beta V- and J-gene trimming was reported in a later analysis.

The PCR ran on 60 Vbeta and 13 Jbeta primers. Repertoires were generated with immunoSEQ multiplex PCR, while TCRdb's copy carries only in-frame clones and drops some. The data contain approximately 100,000 clones, roughly 70% of them singletons. Notes on this clone: Its antigen is unidentified.

CDR3 size: 14 residues. The germline CDR1 and CDR2 sequences are MNHEY and SMNVEV (reference sequence). Trimming took 10 bases from V and 7 from J; bases not matched to a gene: 10. The sample comprised PBMCs. This receptor was obtained from a man aged 40-49 years in good health and CMV-seropositive. The V call is TRBV27, the J call TRBJ2-1; 10 positions match TRBD1. This CDR3 reads CATARRTGGNEQFF. CDR3 DNA: TGTGCCACCGCGAGGAGGACAGGGGGAAATGAGCAGTTCTTC.